The entry below describes one T cell receptor (beta chain). Its antigen remains unidentified. V lost 1 base and J lost 5; bases outside the gene matches: 10. The CDR3 is 17 amino acids. The germline V gene encodes CDR1 SGHAT and CDR2 FQNNGV. This entry is derived from a study of T cell repertoires in cytomegalovirus infection. Turning to the study itself: Public TCR beta signatures marked donors with CMV infection and the matching HLA. The study, taken as a whole, reports: Summed public TCR beta family frequency identified CMV carriers bearing the relevant HLA. Across the ex vivo response, the dominant clonotypes were HLA-C-restricted CMV-specific TCR beta clonotypes.

TCRdb processed the reads anew with MiXCR; each CDR3 protein has one entry. The sample includes about 740,000 distinct CDR3 sequences, 35% of them seen just once. The gene calls are TRBV11-2 and TRBJ1-1; 10 nucleotides align to TRBD1. This TCR was recovered from a human donor in good health (CMV status not recorded). Some clones in this sample may be carry-over from other donors' samples. Source material: PBMCs. This chain's CDR3 is CASSLAGQGFLRTEAFF. DNA for the CDR3: TGTGCCAGCAGCTTAGCGGGACAGGGGTTCTTAAGGACTGAAGCTTTCTTT.